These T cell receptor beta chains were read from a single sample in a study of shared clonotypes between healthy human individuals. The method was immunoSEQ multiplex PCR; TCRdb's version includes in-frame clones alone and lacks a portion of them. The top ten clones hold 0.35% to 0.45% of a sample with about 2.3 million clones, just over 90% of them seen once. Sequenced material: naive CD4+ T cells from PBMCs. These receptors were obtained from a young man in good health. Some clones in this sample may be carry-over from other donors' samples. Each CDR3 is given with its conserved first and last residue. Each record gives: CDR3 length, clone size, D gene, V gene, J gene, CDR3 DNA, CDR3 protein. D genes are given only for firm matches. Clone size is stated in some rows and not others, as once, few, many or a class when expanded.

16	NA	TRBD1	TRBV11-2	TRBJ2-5	TGTGCCAGCAGCCTTGGTGGGACAGGGGGAGCGGAGACCCAGTACTTC	CASSLGGTGGAETQYF
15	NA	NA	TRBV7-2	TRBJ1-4	TGTGCCAGCAGCTTAGATCAAGGGGAGGCTGAAAAACTGTTTTTT	CASSLDQGEAEKLFF
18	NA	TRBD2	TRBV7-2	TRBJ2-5	TGTGCCAGCAGCTTGGGGCTAGCGGGAGGGATATTCCAAGAGACCCAGTACTTC	CASSLGLAGGIFQETQYF
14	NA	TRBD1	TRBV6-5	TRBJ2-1	TGTGCCAGCAGCGACAGGGCGCGCTATGGTGAGCAGTTCTTC	CASSDRARYGEQFF
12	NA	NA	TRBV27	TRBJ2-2	TGTGCCAGCAGTCTCCCCCCTGGGGAGCTGTTTTTT	CASSLPPGELFF
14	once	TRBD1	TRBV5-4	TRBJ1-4	TGTGCCAGCAGCTTCCCCGGGACAGGGGAAAAACTGTTTTTT	CASSFPGTGEKLFF
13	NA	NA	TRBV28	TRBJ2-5	TGTGCCAGCAGAATTTCGGGGATAGAGACCCAGTACTTC	CASRISGIETQYF
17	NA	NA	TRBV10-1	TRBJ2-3	TGCGCCAGCAGTGAGGCCTTCCGTTTCGACGCCACAGATACGCAGTATTTT	CASSEAFRFDATDTQYF
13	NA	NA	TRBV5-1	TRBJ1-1	TGCGCCAGCAGCTTGGAGCCAGCCACTGAAGCTTTCTTT	CASSLEPATEAFF
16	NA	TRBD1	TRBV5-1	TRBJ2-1	TGCGCCAGCAGCACGGGTGGGACAGCTTCCTACAATGAGCAGTTCTTC	CASSTGGTASYNEQFF
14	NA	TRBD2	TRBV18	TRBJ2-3	TGTGCCAGCTCGACCTTGCTAGCGGGAGGTCGTCGGTATTTT	CASSTLLAGGRRYF
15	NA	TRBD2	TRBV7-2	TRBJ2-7	TGTGCCAGCACCCTTCTAGCGGGAGGCTCCTACGAGCAGTACTTC	CASTLLAGGSYEQYF
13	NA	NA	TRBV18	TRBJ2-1	TGTGCCAGCTCACCACCGTCCTACAATGAGCAGTTCTTC	CASSPPSYNEQFF
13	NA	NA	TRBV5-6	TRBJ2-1	TGTGCCAGCAGCTTGGGGCGACAAAATGAGCAGTTCTTC	CASSLGRQNEQFF
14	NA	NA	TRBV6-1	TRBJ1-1	TGTGCCAGCAAGATACAGGGCATGAACACTGAAGCTTTCTTT	CASKIQGMNTEAFF
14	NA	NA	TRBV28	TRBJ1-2	TGTGCCAGCCTGATACGGGGGCGCAACTATGGCTACACCTTC	CASLIRGRNYGYTF
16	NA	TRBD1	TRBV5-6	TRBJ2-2	TGTGCCAGCAGCTTTAGGACAGGGGCATACACCGGGGAGCTGTTTTTT	CASSFRTGAYTGELFF
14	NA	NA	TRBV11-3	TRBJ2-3	TGTGCCAGCAGCTTAGGGGCGCCCACAGATACGCAGTATTTT	CASSLGAPTDTQYF
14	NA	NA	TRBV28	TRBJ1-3	TGTGCCAGCAAGAAGGGAAGCTCTGGAAACACCATATATTTT	CASKKGSSGNTIYF
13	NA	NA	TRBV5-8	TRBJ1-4	TGTGCCAGCAGCAGGGACGGTGGAGAAAAACTGTTTTTT	CASSRDGGEKLFF
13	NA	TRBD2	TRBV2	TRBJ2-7	TGTGCCAGCAGACCTAGCGGGGCCTACGAGCAGTACTTC	CASRPSGAYEQYF
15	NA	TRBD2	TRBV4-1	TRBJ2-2	TGCGCCAGCAGCCCGGGACTAGCAGACACCGGGGAGCTGTTTTTT	CASSPGLADTGELFF
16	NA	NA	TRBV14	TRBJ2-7	TGTGCCAGCAGCCAAGGCCGTGATGGCCCACCCTACGAGCAGTACTTC	CASSQGRDGPPYEQYF
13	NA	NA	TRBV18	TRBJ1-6	TGTGCCAGCTCACCACGTGTAGACTCACCCCTCCACTTT	CASSPRVDSPLHF
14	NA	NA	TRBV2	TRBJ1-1	TGTGCCAGCAGTGTGGTCGGGGTGAACACTGAAGCTTTCTTT	CASSVVGVNTEAFF
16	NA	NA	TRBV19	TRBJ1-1	TGTGCCAGTAACTCACCTAGCGGGGATGGAAACACTGAAGCTTTCTTT	CASNSPSGDGNTEAFF
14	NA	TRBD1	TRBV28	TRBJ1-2	TGTGCCAGCATCCGGGACAGTCTTAACTATGGCTACACCTTC	CASIRDSLNYGYTF
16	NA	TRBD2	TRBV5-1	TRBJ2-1	TGCGCCAGTAACAGGGATGTCGCGGGAGGCGGCAATGAGCAGTTCTTC	CASNRDVAGGGNEQFF
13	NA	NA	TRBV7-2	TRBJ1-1	TGTGCCAGCGCTCCCGATGGGGGGACTGAAGCTTTCTTT	CASAPDGGTEAFF
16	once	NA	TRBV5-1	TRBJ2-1	TGCGCCAGCAGCCCCCCAGGGGCAGGCTCCTACAATGAGCAGTTCTTC	CASSPPGAGSYNEQFF
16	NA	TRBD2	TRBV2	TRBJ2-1	TGTGCCAGCAGTCTTCGGGTAGCGGGTAATGTCAATGAGCAGTTCTTC	CASSLRVAGNVNEQFF
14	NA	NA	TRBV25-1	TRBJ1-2	TGTGCCAGCAGTGAAGACAGGTTGAACTATGGCTACACCTTC	CASSEDRLNYGYTF
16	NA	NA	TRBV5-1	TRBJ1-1	TGCGCCAGCAGCTTGAGGCTTCAGGGCATGAACACTGAAGCTTTCTTT	CASSLRLQGMNTEAFF
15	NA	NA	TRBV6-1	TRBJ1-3	TGTGCCACCACATCCCAGGGGTCCTCTGGAAACACCATATATTTT	CATTSQGSSGNTIYF
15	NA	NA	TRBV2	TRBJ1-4	TGTGCCAGCAGTGAGTCGCATGCAACTAATGAAAAACTGTTTTTT	CASSESHATNEKLFF
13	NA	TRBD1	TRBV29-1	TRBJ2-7	TGCAGCGGAGGACAGGGGAGCTCCTACGAGCAGTACTTC	CSGGQGSSYEQYF
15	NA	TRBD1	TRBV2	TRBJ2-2	TGTGCCAGCAGTCGGGACAGAGCAAACACCGGGGAGCTGTTTTTT	CASSRDRANTGELFF
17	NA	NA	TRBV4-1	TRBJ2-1	TGCGCCAGCAGCCAAGGTGTGGGAGTGACCTGGGACAATGAGCAGTTCTTC	CASSQGVGVTWDNEQFF
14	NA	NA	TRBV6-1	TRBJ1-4	TGTGCCAGCAGTGAAGGCGGGGGCGGTGAAAAACTGTTTTTT	CASSEGGGGEKLFF
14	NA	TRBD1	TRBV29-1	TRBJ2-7	TGCAGCGTTGCTCCCCGGACAGGGTCGTACGAGCAGTACTTC	CSVAPRTGSYEQYF
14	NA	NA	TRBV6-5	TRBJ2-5	TGTGCCAGCAGTTACTCGAGGACGTCGCAGACCCAGTACTTC	CASSYSRTSQTQYF
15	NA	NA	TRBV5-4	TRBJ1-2	TGTGCCAGCAGCCAAGGGAGGGAACAGGTCCGGGGCTACACCTTC	CASSQGREQVRGYTF
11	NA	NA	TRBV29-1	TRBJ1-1	TGCAGCGTCCGAGTAGACACTGAAGCTTTCTTT	CSVRVDTEAFF
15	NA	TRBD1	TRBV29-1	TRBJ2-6	TGCAGCGTACAACAGGGGTTCTCTGGGGCCAACGTCCTGACTTTC	CSVQQGFSGANVLTF
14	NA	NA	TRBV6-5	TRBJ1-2	TGTGCCAGCAGCCTCCGGACCGGCGGCTATGGCTACACCTTC	CASSLRTGGYGYTF
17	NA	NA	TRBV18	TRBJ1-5	TGTGCCAGCTCACTTGTTGCGGGCCAGAATAGCAATCAGCCCCAGCATTTT	CASSLVAGQNSNQPQHF
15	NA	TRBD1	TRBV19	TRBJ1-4	TGTGCCAGTAACCACCAGGGGGCGGAGGCGGAAAAACTGTTTTTT	CASNHQGAEAEKLFF
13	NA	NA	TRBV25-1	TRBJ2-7	TGTGCCACCGGAGGCCCTAGCTCCTACGAGCAGTACTTC	CATGGPSSYEQYF